Following are 22 T cell receptor beta chains from one sample sequenced in a study of Graves' ophthalmopathy and Graves' hyperthyroidism. The authors amplified TCR beta CDR3 regions, and they did so from RNA transcripts for repertoire sequencing. Second-round multiplex PCR came after first-round RT-PCR with HTBI primers. Each CDR3 protein is one row after TCRdb ran MiXCR on the multiplex PCR reads. The repertoire holds about 550,000 distinct CDR3 sequences, 35% to 45% seen once, with about 4% in the top ten. The specimen sequenced was peripheral blood or thyroid tissue (not recorded which). These receptors were collected from an adult man with Graves' hyperthyroidism.

V gene TRBV15 combines with J gene TRBJ2-2; D is perhaps TRBD2 (6 bases). The CDR3 runs to 14 residues. With 5 bases removed from V and 1 base from J, the gap between germline ends came to 8 bases. The germline V gene has CDR1 LNHNV and CDR2 YYDKDF (reference sequence). CDR3 residues: CATSAGLNTGELFF. The CDR3 region has the DNA TGTGCCACCAGCGCGGGACTGAACACCGGGGAGCTGTTTTTT.

At least ten counts were recorded for this clonotype. This rearrangement joins TRBV20-1 to TRBJ2-5; maybe TRBD2 (7 bases). The V gene lost 6 bases and the J gene lost 7 bases, with 24 bases spanning the gap. The CDR3 has 15 amino acids. Germline V gene sequence: CDR1 DFQATT, CDR2 SNEGSKA (reference sequence). The DNA for the CDR3 is TGCAGTGCCCGCGGAGGGGGGGAACCTTTGGCGACCCAGTACTTC. This codes for CSARGGGEPLATQYF.

The chain joins TRBV29-1 to TRBJ1-4, with D tentatively TRBD1 (6 bases). The CDR3 length is 12 residues. Germline CDR1 reads SQVTM; CDR2 reads ANQGSEA. V was pared by 7 bases and J by 6 bases, with 12 bases between. CDR3 amino acids: CSGEQGYEKLFF. Here the CDR3 DNA reads TGCAGCGGGGAACAGGGATATGAAAAACTGTTTTTT.

As for this clonotype: A much larger clone sits a single nucleotide away, making a read error possible. This chain connects TRBV9 to TRBJ2-2, with TRBD1 identical over 7 bases. Germline V CDR1 and CDR2: SGDLS, YYNGEE. V was pared by 1 base and J by 6 bases, with 3 bases of the junction left unmatched. This CDR3 comprises 14 residues. The DNA for the CDR3 is TGTGCCAGCAGCGTACAGGGGGACGCCGGGGAGCTGTTTTTT. Translation: CASSVQGDAGELFF.

Concerning this clonotype: A much bigger clone sits one base away, suggesting this may be a read error. The chain uses TRBV7-9 and TRBJ2-2; the D call may be TRBD1 or TRBD2 (5 bases each). Trimming left V 4 bases short and J 0 bases short, with 15 bases between. The CDR3 loop spans 17 amino acids. CDR1 is SEHNR, CDR2 FQNEAQ, per germline (reference sequence). CDR3 coding DNA: TGTGCCAGCAGCTCCCGGGACGGGGCCTCGAACACCGGGGAGCTGTTTTTT. Amino acids: CASSSRDGASNTGELFF.

This clonotype was detected many times. This rearrangement joins TRBV2 to TRBJ2-5; 9 positions agree with TRBD2. V gave up 5 bases and J gave up 1 base; unmatched junction bases: 5. Germline V gives CDR1 SNHLY, CDR2 FYNNEI. The CDR3 runs 15 residues. CDR3 amino acids: CASSRLAVAQETQYF. The CDR3 DNA reads as TGTGCCAGCAGTAGACTAGCGGTAGCCCAAGAGACCCAGTACTTC.

In its sample, this clonotype was seen many times. The J gene is TRBJ2-7, the V gene TRBV20-1; the match to TRBD1 covers 9 bases. V was clipped by 6 bases and J by 5 bases; unmatched bases: 8. The length of the CDR3 is 13 residues. Per germline, CDR1 DFQATT and CDR2 SNEGSKA (reference sequence). CDR3 loop: CSACRTGENEQYF. The CDR3 DNA sequence: TGCAGTGCCTGCCGGACAGGGGAAAACGAGCAGTACTTC.

This clonotype appeared many times. The chain has TRBV7-9 and TRBJ2-7; 8 positions match TRBD2. The CDR3 length is 16 residues. V lost 5 bases to trimming and J lost 2 bases; unmatched junction nucleotides: 11. The germline V gene encodes CDR1 SEHNR and CDR2 FQNEAQ (reference sequence). The CDR3 coding sequence is TGTGCCAGCAGCCCGAAACTAGCGGTTCATGCCTACGAGCAGTACTTC. Translation gives CASSPKLAVHAYEQYF.

Ten or more counts support this clonotype. J is TRBJ2-2 and V is TRBV7-2; D unclear. CDR3 length: 14 amino acids. Germline assignment: CDR1 SGHTA and CDR2 FQGNSA. The V end lost 5 bases, the J end lost 0 bases, and 7 bases lay between the germline ends. The CDR3 DNA is TGTGCCAGCAGCCGGTCCTCGAACACCGGGGAGCTGTTTTTT. As protein: CASSRSSNTGELFF. The full variable domain, with the rest looked up from reference TRBV7-2 and TRBJ2-2, is GAGVSQSPSNKVTEKGKDVELRCDPISGHTALYWYRQSLGQGLEFLIYFQGNSAPDKSGLPSDRFSAERTGGSVSTLTIQRTQQEDSAVYLCASSRSSNTGELFFGEGSRLTVL.

This clonotype was picked up many times. This chain connects TRBV5-8 to TRBJ1-4, with D perhaps matching TRBD1 (5 bases). The germline CDR1 and CDR2 sequences are SGHTS and YDEGEE. The germline V and J ends were trimmed by 2 bases and 5 bases, with 7 bases remaining between them. CDR3 size: 13 residues. The CDR3 DNA sequence: TGTGCCAGCAGCTTCCCAGGGAATGAAAAACTGTTTTTT. It is translated as CASSFPGNEKLFF.

As regards this clonotype: Just one base apart from a much larger clone, this may be a read error. The V call is TRBV7-9, the J call TRBJ2-3; 8 nucleotides match TRBD2. V gave up 3 bases and J gave up 2 bases; unmatched junction bases: 7. The CDR3 length is 16 residues. Germline V lookup: CDR1 SEHNR, CDR2 FQNEAQ (reference sequence). The CDR3 nucleotides read TGTGCCAGCAGCTTGTCCTGTAGCGGGAACACAGATACGCAGTATTTT. This encodes CASSLSCSGNTDTQYF. The whole variable domain, filled in from reference TRBV7-9 and TRBJ2-3, reads DTGVSQNPRHKITKRGQNVTFRCDPISEHNRLYWYRQTLGQGPEFLTYFQNEAQLEKSRLLSDRFSAERPKGSFSTLEIQRTEQGDSAMYLCASSLSCSGNTDTQYFGPGTRLTVL.

This clonotype was seen ten or more times. CDR3 amino acids: CASSLVGRGSSGANVLTF. CDR3 coding DNA: TGTGCCAGCAGCTTAGTAGGCAGGGGTAGCTCTGGGGCCAACGTCCTGACTTTC. The chain joins TRBV11-2 to TRBJ2-6, with a weak D call TRBD1 (6 bases). The CDR3 has 18 residues. Trimming cost V 1 base and J 0 bases, with 13 bases left between them. Germline V lookup: CDR1 SGHAT, CDR2 FQNNGV. Supplemented by reference TRBV11-2 and TRBJ2-6, the full variable domain reads EAGVAQSPRYKIIEKRQSVAFWCNPISGHATLYWYQQILGQGPKLLIQFQNNGVVDDSQLPKDRFSAERLKGVDSTLKIQPAKLEDSAVYLCASSLVGRGSSGANVLTFGAGSRLTVL.

This chain uses TRBV29-1 with TRBJ2-7; D may be TRBD1 (7 bases). CDR3 length: 13 residues. The germline V gene encodes CDR1 SQVTM and CDR2 ANQGSEA. Deletions cut 8 bases from V and 4 bases from J, with 18 bases between. CDR3 nucleotide sequence: TGCAGCTTAGTCCAGGGGGGACCTTACGAGCAGTACTTC. Encoded protein: CSLVQGGPYEQYF.

The table lists this clonotype with many counts. V gene TRBV12-3 or TRBV12-4 combines with J gene TRBJ2-5; D is perhaps TRBD1 (5 bases). The CDR3 has 15 residues. Trimming removed 3 bases from V and 0 bases from J, with 11 bases in between. CDR3 DNA sequence: TGTGCCAGCAGTTTTCCAGACAGCCACCAAGAGACCCAGTACTTC. Protein product: CASSFPDSHQETQYF.

This clonotype was recorded at least ten times. The chain has TRBV24-1 and TRBJ2-7; possibly TRBD1 for D (5 bases). Germline CDR1 reads KGHDR; CDR2 reads SFDVKD. V was shortened by 0 bases and J by 4 bases, with 6 bases between the two germline ends. The CDR3 is made up of 13 amino acids. CDR3 protein: CATSDLGAYEQYF. The DNA of the CDR3 is TGTGCCACCAGTGATTTGGGGGCATACGAGCAGTACTTC.

This clonotype was observed at least ten times. The chain's CDR3 is CASSLARSKETQYF. The CDR3 bases are TGTGCCAGCAGCTTAGCGCGCAGTAAGGAGACCCAGTACTTC. The V and J genes are TRBV7-6 and TRBJ2-5; D is undetermined. The germline CDR1 and CDR2 sequences are SGHVS and FNYEAQ. Trimming removed 0 bases at V and 5 bases at J, with 10 bases between. The CDR3 loop spans 14 amino acids.

With regard to this clonotype: Germline is not matched at one junction end, which may reflect a read error. This chain links TRBV7-9 with TRBJ2-1, with D maybe TRBD1 (5 bases). Germline lookup yields CDR1 SEHNR and CDR2 FQNEAQ (reference sequence). CDR3 size: 13 residues. This chain's CDR3 is CASSSIRGNEQFF. The CDR3 DNA reads TGTGCTAGCAGCTCAATTAGGGGCAATGAGCAGTTCTTC.

This clonotype was seen more than once but under ten times. The chain uses TRBV2 and TRBJ2-7; D unclear. This CDR3 is 11 amino acids long. Trimming shortened V by 5 bases and J by 7 bases, and 9 bases separated the two germline ends. Germline CDR1 is SNHLY and CDR2 is FYNNEI. The CDR3 nucleotides read TGTGCCAGCAGTCAAGACAATGAGCAGTACTTC. Translating it yields CASSQDNEQYF. Using reference TRBV2 and TRBJ2-7 for the parts outside the CDR3, the full variable domain is EPEVTQTPSHQVTQMGQEVILRCVPISNHLYFYWYRQILGQKVEFLVSFYNNEISEKSEIFDDQFSVERPDGSNFTLKIRSTKLEDSAMYFCASSQDNEQYFGPGTRLTVT.

The chain carries TRBV7-4 and TRBJ2-3; 7 nucleotides line up with TRBD2. This CDR3 comprises 16 residues. V was clipped by 5 bases and J by 5 bases; unmatched bases: 13. Germline assignment: CDR1 SGHVT and CDR2 SQSDAQ. CDR3 in amino acids: CASSLRGGSIRDTQYF. The CDR3 nucleotides are TGTGCCAGCAGCCTACGGGGCGGGAGTATCAGAGATACGCAGTATTTT. The whole variable domain, remainder taken from reference TRBV7-4 and TRBJ2-3, is GAGVSQSPRYKVAKRGRDVALRCDSISGHVTLYWYRQTLGQGSEVLTYSQSDAQRDKSGRPSGRFSAERPERSVSTLKIQRTEQGDSAVYLCASSLRGGSIRDTQYFGPGTRLTVL.

This clonotype appeared a few times. This may arise from a read error, as a much more abundant clone is one base away. The V and J genes are TRBV19 and TRBJ2-5, with 11 nucleotides matching TRBD2. This CDR3 has 15 amino acids. Germline V gene data show CDR1 as LNHDA and CDR2 as SQIVND (reference sequence). CDR3 nucleotides: TGTGCCAGCAGACCGGGACTAGCGGAACAAGAGGCCCAGTACTTC. Translating gives CASRPGLAEQEAQYF. Filled out from reference TRBV19 and TRBJ2-5, the complete variable domain reads DGGITQSPKYLFRKEGQNVTLSCEQNLNHDAMYWYRQDPGQGLRLIYYSQIVNDFQKGDIAEGYSVSREKKESFPLTVTSAQKNPTAFYLCASRPGLAEQEAQYFGPGTRLLVL.

This chain joins TRBV19 and TRBJ2-5; 8 nucleotides align to TRBD2. The CDR3 totals 17 residues. V gave up 3 bases and J gave up 5 bases; unmatched junction bases: 14. Per the germline V gene, CDR1 is LNHDA and CDR2 is SQIVND (reference sequence). The CDR3 sequence: CASSMLGWELAAETQYF. The CDR3 region has the DNA TGTGCCAGTAGTATGTTGGGTTGGGAACTAGCGGCGGAGACCCAGTACTTC.

CDR3 amino acids: CATSNTPGTGGDEQYF. The CDR3 coding sequence is TGTGCCACCAGCAATACTCCCGGGACAGGGGGAGACGAGCAGTACTTC. The rearrangement joins TRBV15 to TRBJ2-7; 11 positions match TRBD1. V shed 4 bases, J shed 5 bases, and the junction held 10 bases outside the gene matches. The CDR3 runs to 16 residues. The V gene's germline CDR1 is LNHNV and CDR2 YYDKDF (reference sequence).